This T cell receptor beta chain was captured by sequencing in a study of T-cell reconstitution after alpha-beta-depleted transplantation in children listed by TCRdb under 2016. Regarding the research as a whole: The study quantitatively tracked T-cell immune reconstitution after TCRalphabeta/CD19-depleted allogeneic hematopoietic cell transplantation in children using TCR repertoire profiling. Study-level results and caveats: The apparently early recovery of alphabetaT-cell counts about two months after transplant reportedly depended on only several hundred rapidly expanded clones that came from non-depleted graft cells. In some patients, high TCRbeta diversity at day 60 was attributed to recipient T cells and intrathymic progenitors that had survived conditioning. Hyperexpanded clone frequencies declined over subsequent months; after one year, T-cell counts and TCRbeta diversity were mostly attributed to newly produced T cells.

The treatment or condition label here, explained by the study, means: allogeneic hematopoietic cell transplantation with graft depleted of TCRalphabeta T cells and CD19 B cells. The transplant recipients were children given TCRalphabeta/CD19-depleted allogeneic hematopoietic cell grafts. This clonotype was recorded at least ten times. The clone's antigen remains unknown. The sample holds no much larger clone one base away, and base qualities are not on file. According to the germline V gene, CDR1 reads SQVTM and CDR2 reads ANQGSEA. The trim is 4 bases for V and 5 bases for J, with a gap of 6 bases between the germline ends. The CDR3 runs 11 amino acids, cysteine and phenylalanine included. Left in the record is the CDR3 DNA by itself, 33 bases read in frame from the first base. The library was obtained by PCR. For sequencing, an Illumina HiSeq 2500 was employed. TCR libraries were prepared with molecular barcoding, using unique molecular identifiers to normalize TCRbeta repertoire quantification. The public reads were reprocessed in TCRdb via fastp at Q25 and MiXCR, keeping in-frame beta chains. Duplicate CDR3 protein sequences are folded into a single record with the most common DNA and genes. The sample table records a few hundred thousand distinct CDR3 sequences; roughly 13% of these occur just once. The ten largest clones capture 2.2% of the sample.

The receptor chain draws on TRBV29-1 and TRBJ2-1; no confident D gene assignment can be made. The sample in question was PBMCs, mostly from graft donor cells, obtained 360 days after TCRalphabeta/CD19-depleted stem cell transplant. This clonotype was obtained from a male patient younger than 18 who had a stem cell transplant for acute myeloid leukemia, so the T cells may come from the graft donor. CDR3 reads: CSVVTNNEQFF. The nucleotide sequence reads TGCAGCGTTGTGACGAACAATGAGCAGTTCTTC.